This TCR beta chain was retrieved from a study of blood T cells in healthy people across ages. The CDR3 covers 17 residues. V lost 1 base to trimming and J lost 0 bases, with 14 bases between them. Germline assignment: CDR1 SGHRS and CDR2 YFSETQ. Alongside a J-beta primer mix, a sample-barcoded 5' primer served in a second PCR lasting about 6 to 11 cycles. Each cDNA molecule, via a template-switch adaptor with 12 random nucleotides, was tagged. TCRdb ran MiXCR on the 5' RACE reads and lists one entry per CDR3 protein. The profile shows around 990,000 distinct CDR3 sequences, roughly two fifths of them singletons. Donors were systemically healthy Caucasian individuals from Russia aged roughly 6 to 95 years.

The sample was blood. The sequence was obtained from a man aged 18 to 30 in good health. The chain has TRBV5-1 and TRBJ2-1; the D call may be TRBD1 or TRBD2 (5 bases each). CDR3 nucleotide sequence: TGCGCCAGCAGCTTGATGGGACGGAGTATCTCCTACAATGAGCAGTTCTTC. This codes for CASSLMGRSISYNEQFF.